This TCR beta chain stems from a study of memory CD4+ T cells and cytomegalovirus serostatus (dated by TCRdb to the late 2010s). Study-level background: The cohort included approximately 35 healthy adults from Belgium, of whom 9 were CMV seropositive and some 24 were CMV seronegative. CD4+ memory TCRbeta repertoires of a Belgian cohort with known cytomegalovirus serostatus were sequenced in order to replicate a published TCR-based CMV serostatus classifier.

What the study reported, not specific to this receptor: The results were read as suggesting that the CMV-associated TCR signature is, for the most part, present in the CD4+ memory repertoire. On the Belgian cohort, the classifier built on the original framework reached a median bootstrapped AUC of roughly 0.96, with a 95% CI of 0.76-1.00. For predicting CMV serostatus, the median bootstrapped AUC was approximately 0.95 using the original framework and less than 0.93 using a US-trained random forest. Among the 150 to 200 previously reported CMV-associated TCRbeta sequences, 67 showed up in the CD4+ memory repertoires, with each one found in between one and five individuals. Only CD4+CD45RO+ memory cells were sequenced, in contrast to the original study, in which naive and memory CD4+ and CD8+ populations were covered.

To note about this clone: Its binding antigen is unknown. Base qualities are not recorded, but no much larger clone differs from it by a single base.

A FACSAria II was used to sort memory CD4+ T cells, defined as single viable CD3+CD4+CD8-CD45RO+ cells. CMV serostatus was assessed using a Roche Elecsys assay, by which serum IgG against CMV pp150, pp28, p38 and p52 was detected. Once the samples were thawed, total CD4+ T cells were enriched through positive selection using CD4 magnetic microbeads. The samples came from a separate study whose specific focus was interrogating the CD4+ T cell memory repertoire. Following standard operating procedures, peripheral blood mononuclear cells were isolated and cryopreserved, while serum was kept at -80 degrees C. Staining used CD3-PerCP (BW264/56), CD4-APC (RPA-T4), CD45RO-PE (UCHT1) and CD8-Pacific Orange (3B5) antibodies, with Sytox blue excluding non-viable cells. The CDR1 and CDR2 encoded by the germline V gene are MNHEY and SVGAGI. Trimming at the junction amounts to 6 bases on V and 3 bases on J, and the germline ends lie 17 bases apart. The CDR3 starts with the cysteine, ends with the phenylalanine, and has 15 residues. The sequence is cut down to CDR3 DNA, 45 bases in frame from base 1.

The Quick-DNA Microprep Kit was used to extract genomic DNA from the sorted cells. TCRbeta DNA was amplified with the immunoSEQ hsTCRbeta kit following the manufacturer's protocol. TCRbeta libraries were sequenced on an Illumina MiSeq instrument. Processing in the source paper ran as follows. Once out-of-frame sequences had been removed, about 2,000,000 distinct TCRbeta sequences were left, which works out to an average of roughly 67,000 per individual. Two values were used to score each individual: the count of about 160 previously reported CMV-associated TCRbeta sequences and the total count of productive distinct TCRbeta sequences. A beta-binomial model was reimplemented in Python, and scikit-learn random forests with default parameters were trained on data from the US cohort. Classifier performance on the Belgian cohort was summarized as median AUC with percentile confidence intervals calculated over 10,000 bootstrap iterations. TCRdb stores this immuneACCESS table with in-frame sequences only. Part of the clones is absent; in the studies checked, under half of the shortfall reflects unresolved V genes, and no reason is known for the rest. From that table come the V and J calls and clone size; the DNA was used to work out D and trimming. The sample records just under 95,000 clones, over 70% of which are singletons. The ten largest clones take up 3.6% of the sample.

Source material: memory CD4+ T cells from blood. Recombination connected TRBV6-5 to TRBJ1-1, with TRBD1 perhaps the D gene, on 6 matching bases. This TCR was sampled from an adult in good health and CMV-seropositive. The DNA sequence reads TGTGCCAGCAGGCGCCAAGATTCAGGGGACACTGAAGCTTTCTTT. This is translated as CASRRQDSGDTEAFF.